These 15 T cell receptor beta chains were sequenced from one sample in a study of response to subunit inactivated influenza vaccine. One entry per CDR3 protein, called by TCRdb with MiXCR from the RT-PCR reads. This repertoire shows approximately 700,000 distinct CDR3 sequences, 11% to 15% found once; its top ten account for around 7.3%. Sample: PBMCs from blood, taken around 14 days before vaccination. These receptors were taken from a man aged 50-59 years who received an inactivated influenza vaccine.

This clonotype was observed many times. This chain joins TRBV29-1 and TRBJ2-1; 12 nucleotides line up with TRBD2. Germline CDR1 is SQVTM and CDR2 is ANQGSEA. Trimming removed 7 bases from V and 10 bases from J; junction bases left unmatched: 5. The CDR3 is 12 amino acids. The CDR3 DNA reads as TGCAGCGCCCGAGGACTAGCGGGAGAGCAGTTCTTC. Encoded protein: CSARGLAGEQFF.

This chain links TRBV28 with TRBJ2-1; 11 positions agree with TRBD2. The CDR3 has 17 amino acids. Germline lookup yields CDR1 MDHEN and CDR2 SYDVKM. With V trimmed by 5 bases and J by 3 bases, 9 bases remained unmatched. CDR3: CASSRTIAGGIYNEQFF. CDR3 in DNA: TGTGCCAGCAGTCGTACAATAGCGGGAGGGATCTACAATGAGCAGTTCTTC.

V and J are TRBV12-3 or TRBV12-4 and TRBJ1-4; unclear D gene. V lost 5 bases to trimming and J lost 7 bases, with 14 bases between them. The CDR3 extends over 14 amino acids. Here the CDR3 DNA reads TGTGCCAGCAGTGAGTCGGGAGGAGGTGAAAAACTGTTTTTT. As protein: CASSESGGGEKLFF.

This clonotype was found many times. The chain joins TRBV28 to TRBJ2-5; D is unclear. The CDR3 totals 13 residues. Between the trimmed V and J ends, which lost 2 bases and 1 base, there was a span of 5 bases. Germline CDR1 and CDR2: MDHEN and SYDVKM. CDR3 coding DNA: TGTGCCAGCAGTTTAATTGGCCAAGAGACCCAGTACTTC. This codes for CASSLIGQETQYF.

This clonotype was counted a few times. The V gene is TRBV6-2 or TRBV6-3, the J gene TRBJ2-5, with 8 positions matching TRBD1. Germline CDR1 reads MNHEY; CDR2 reads SVGEGT. This CDR3 comprises 15 residues. V lost 6 bases and J lost 3; bases outside the gene matches: 9. Here the CDR3 reads CASSRTGMGKETQYF. The DNA of the CDR3 is TGTGCCAGCAGCCGGACAGGGATGGGCAAAGAGACCCAGTACTTC.

The rearrangement uses TRBV20-1 and TRBJ2-7, with D possibly matching TRBD2 (6 bases). V was pared by 2 bases and J by 4 bases, with 18 bases between. The germline CDR1 and CDR2 sequences are DFQATT and SNEGSKA (reference sequence). The CDR3 runs 15 residues. CDR3 protein: CSARLEGRVSYEQYF. The CDR3 nucleotides are TGCAGTGCTAGATTGGAGGGCCGAGTTTCGTACGAGCAGTACTTC.

This clonotype came up a few times. CDR3 sequence reads: CAISVFSSYEQYF. The CDR3 region has the DNA TGTGCCATCAGTGTTTTCAGCTCCTACGAGCAGTACTTC. The chain has TRBV10-3 and TRBJ2-7, with no clear D. Per the germline V gene, CDR1 is ENHRY and CDR2 is SYGVKD. V was trimmed by 4 bases and J by 0 bases, leaving 7 bases between them. This CDR3 contains 13 residues.

This clonotype was counted at least ten times. The CDR3 loop reads CASSSTPTSGRISEQFF. The DNA of the CDR3 is TGCGCCAGCAGCTCGACTCCTACTAGCGGGAGGATAAGTGAGCAGTTCTTC. The chain recombines TRBV5-1 with TRBJ2-1, with 12 bases lining up with TRBD2. Per germline, CDR1 SGHRS and CDR2 YFSETQ. CDR3 length: 17 residues. V lost 3 bases to trimming and J lost 9 bases; unmatched junction nucleotides: 13.

The chain joins TRBV20-1 to TRBJ2-7; TRBD1 matches at 9 bases. Per germline, CDR1 DFQATT and CDR2 SNEGSKA (reference sequence). The CDR3 contains 15 residues. V shed 3 bases, J shed 4 bases, and the junction held 10 bases outside the gene matches. CDR3 residues: CSARVAQGAAYEQYF. In DNA, the CDR3 is TGCAGTGCTAGGGTGGCACAGGGGGCGGCTTACGAGCAGTACTTC.

The V call is TRBV10-3, the J call TRBJ2-3, with 12 bases identical to TRBD2. The CDR3 contains 19 residues. J lost 1 base, V lost 3 bases, and 11 bases had no gene match. The germline V gene has CDR1 ENHRY and CDR2 SYGVKD. The CDR3 coding sequence is TGTGCCATCAGTGAAGGCCGGCGGAGACTAGCGGGAGGCACAGATACGCAGTATTTT. Its protein is CAISEGRRRLAGGTDTQYF.

This clonotype was recorded a few times. The chain recombines TRBV19 with TRBJ2-3; D call uncertain. The length of the CDR3 is 16 residues. Per germline, CDR1 LNHDA and CDR2 SQIVND (reference sequence). Trimming left V 4 bases short and J 2 bases short, with 16 bases between. CDR3 sequence: CASSSVALGPTDTQYF. CDR3 bases: TGTGCCAGTAGTAGTGTCGCCTTGGGCCCCACAGATACGCAGTATTTT.

This clonotype is a singleton in its sample. Germline is not matched at one junction end, which may reflect a read error. This chain connects TRBV5-6 to TRBJ2-5, with 10 bases lining up with TRBD2. The germline V gene encodes CDR1 SGHDT and CDR2 YYEEEE. The CDR3 length is 14 residues. In DNA form, the CDR3 reads TGTGCCAGGAGCTTTAGCGGGAGGTGGGAGACCCAGTACTTC. This gives the protein CARSFSGRWETQYF. Full variable domain (rest looked up from reference TRBV5-6 and TRBJ2-5): DAGVTQSPTHLIKTRGQQVTLRCSPKSGHDTVSWYQQALGQGPQFIFQYYEEEERQRGNFPDRFSGHQFPNYSSELNVNALLLGDSALYLCARSFSGRWETQYFGPGTRLLVL.

V gene TRBV7-9 combines with J gene TRBJ2-7; D is uncertain. Germline CDR1 is SEHNR and CDR2 is FQNEAQ (reference sequence). Trimming took off 6 bases at V and 0 bases at J, with 9 bases between the two ends. The CDR3 runs 13 residues. This CDR3 reads CASSHQSSYEQYF. CDR3 nucleotide sequence: TGTGCCAGCAGTCACCAAAGCTCCTACGAGCAGTACTTC.

This clonotype appeared a few times. The chain joins TRBV7-9 to TRBJ2-7, with D tentatively TRBD1 (6 bases). This CDR3 region has 12 residues. V gave up 5 bases and J gave up 6 bases, with 11 bases separating them. Per germline, CDR1 SEHNR and CDR2 FQNEAQ (reference sequence). The CDR3 nucleotides are TGTGCCAGCAGCCTGGGACACGCCGAGCAGTACTTC. This codes for CASSLGHAEQYF. Full variable domain (outside the CDR3, taken from reference TRBV7-9 and TRBJ2-7): DTGVSQNPRHKITKRGQNVTFRCDPISEHNRLYWYRQTLGQGPEFLTYFQNEAQLEKSRLLSDRFSAERPKGSFSTLEIQRTEQGDSAMYLCASSLGHAEQYFGPGTRLTVT.

The CDR3 here is CASSYSFANTGELFF. CDR3 coding DNA: TGTGCCAGCAGTTACTCATTCGCGAACACCGGGGAGCTGTTTTTT. V gene TRBV6-5 combines with J gene TRBJ2-2; D gene unclear. This CDR3 is 15 amino acids long. V was clipped by 0 bases and J by 0 bases, with 5 bases between them. Per germline, CDR1 MNHEY and CDR2 SVGAGI.